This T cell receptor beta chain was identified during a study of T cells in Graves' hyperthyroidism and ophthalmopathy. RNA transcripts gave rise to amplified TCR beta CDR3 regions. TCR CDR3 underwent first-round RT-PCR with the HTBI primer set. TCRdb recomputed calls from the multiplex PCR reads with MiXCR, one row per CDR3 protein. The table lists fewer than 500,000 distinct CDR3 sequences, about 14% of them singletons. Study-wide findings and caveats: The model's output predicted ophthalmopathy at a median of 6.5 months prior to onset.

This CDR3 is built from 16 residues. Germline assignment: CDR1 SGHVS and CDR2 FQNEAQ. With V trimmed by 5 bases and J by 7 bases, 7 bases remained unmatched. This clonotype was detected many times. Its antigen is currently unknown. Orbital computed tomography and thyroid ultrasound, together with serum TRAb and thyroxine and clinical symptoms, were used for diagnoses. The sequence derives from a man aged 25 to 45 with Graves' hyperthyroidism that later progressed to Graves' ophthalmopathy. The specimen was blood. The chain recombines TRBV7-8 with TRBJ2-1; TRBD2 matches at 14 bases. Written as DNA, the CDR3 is TGTGCCAGCAGCCCACCTCGGACTAGCGGGGGGAATGAGCAGTTCTTC. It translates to CASSPPRTSGGNEQFF. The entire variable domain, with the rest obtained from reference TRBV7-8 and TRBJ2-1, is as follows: GAGVSQSPRYKVAKRGQDVALRCDPISGHVSLFWYQQALGQGPEFLTYFQNEAQLDKSGLPSDRFFAERPEGSVSTLKIQRTQQEDSAVYLCASSPPRTSGGNEQFFGPGTRLTVL.